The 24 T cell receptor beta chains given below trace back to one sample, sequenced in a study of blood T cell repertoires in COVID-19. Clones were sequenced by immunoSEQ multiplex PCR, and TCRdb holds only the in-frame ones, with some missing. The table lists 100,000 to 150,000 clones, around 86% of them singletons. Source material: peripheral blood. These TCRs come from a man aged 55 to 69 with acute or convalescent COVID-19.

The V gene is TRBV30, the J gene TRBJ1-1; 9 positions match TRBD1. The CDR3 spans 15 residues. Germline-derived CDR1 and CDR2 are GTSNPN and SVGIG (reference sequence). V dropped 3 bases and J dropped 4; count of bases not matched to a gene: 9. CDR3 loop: CAWRGQGLWGTEAFF. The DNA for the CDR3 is TGTGCCTGGAGGGGACAGGGTCTCTGGGGCACTGAAGCTTTCTTT.

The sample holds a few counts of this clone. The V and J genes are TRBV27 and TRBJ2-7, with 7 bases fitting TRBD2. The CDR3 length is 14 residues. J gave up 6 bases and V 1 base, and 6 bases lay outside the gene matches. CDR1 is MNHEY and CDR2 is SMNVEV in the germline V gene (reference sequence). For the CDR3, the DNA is TGTGCCAGCAGTTTATGGGCGGGAGTATCCGAGCAGTACTTC. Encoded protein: CASSLWAGVSEQYF.

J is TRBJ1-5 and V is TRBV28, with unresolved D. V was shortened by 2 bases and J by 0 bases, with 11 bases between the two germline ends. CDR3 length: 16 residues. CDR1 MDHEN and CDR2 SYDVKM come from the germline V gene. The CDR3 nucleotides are TGTGCCAGCAGTTTACGGAGGACCCATAGCAATCAGCCCCAGCATTTT. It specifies CASSLRRTHSNQPQHF.

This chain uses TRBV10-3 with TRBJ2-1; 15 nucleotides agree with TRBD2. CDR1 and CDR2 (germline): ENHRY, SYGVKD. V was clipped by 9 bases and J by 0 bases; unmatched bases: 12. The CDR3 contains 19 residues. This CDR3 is CAIRTGLAGGRSSYNEQFF. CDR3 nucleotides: TGTGCCATTCGAACTGGACTAGCGGGAGGGAGGAGCTCCTACAATGAGCAGTTCTTC.

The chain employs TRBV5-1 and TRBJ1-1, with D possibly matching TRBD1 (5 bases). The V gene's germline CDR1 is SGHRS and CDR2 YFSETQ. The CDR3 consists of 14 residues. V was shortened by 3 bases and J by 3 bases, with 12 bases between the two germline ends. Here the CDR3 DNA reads TGCGCCAGCAGCTCCCTTGGGGGGGACACTGAAGCTTTCTTT. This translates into CASSSLGGDTEAFF.

The CDR3 reads CASSRDTAGNTIYF. The CDR3 bases are TGTGCCAGCAGCCGGGACACAGCTGGAAACACCATATATTTT. V usage is TRBV28 and J usage is TRBJ1-3; TRBD1 is a possible D gene (6 bases). The V end was cut by 6 bases, the J end by 2 bases, with 11 bases between. The CDR3 sequence is 14 residues long. CDR1 is MDHEN, CDR2 SYDVKM, per germline.

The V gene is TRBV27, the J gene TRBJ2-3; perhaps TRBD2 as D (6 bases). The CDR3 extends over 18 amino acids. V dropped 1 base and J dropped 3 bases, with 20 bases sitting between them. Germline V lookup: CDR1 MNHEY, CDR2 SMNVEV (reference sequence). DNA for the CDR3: TGTGCCAGCAGTTTATTAGGGTACGGGGGAGAGGGGACAGATACGCAGTATTTT. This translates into CASSLLGYGGEGTDTQYF.

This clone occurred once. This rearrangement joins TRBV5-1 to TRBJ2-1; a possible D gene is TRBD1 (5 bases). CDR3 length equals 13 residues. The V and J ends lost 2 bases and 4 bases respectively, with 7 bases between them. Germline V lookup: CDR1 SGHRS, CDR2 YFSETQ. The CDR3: CASSFDSYNEQFF. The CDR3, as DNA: TGCGCCAGCAGCTTTGACAGTTACAATGAGCAGTTCTTC. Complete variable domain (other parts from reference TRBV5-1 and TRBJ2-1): KAGVTQTPRYLIKTRGQQVTLSCSPISGHRSVSWYQQTPGQGLQFLFEYFSETQRNKGNFPGRFSGRQFSNSRSEMNVSTLELGDSALYLCASSFDSYNEQFFGPGTRLTVL.

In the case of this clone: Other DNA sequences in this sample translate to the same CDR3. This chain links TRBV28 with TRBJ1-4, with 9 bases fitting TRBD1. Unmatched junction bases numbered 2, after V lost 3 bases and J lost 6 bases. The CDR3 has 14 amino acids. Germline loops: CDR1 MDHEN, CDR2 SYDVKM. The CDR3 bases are TGTGCCAGCAGTTTGGGACAGGGTTATGAAAAACTGTTTTTT. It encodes CASSLGQGYEKLFF.

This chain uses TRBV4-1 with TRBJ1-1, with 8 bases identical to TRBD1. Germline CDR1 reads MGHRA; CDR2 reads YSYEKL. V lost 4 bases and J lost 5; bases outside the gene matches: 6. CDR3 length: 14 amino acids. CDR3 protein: CASSRDDRGTEAFF. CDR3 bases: TGCGCCAGCAGCCGAGACGACAGGGGAACTGAAGCTTTCTTT.

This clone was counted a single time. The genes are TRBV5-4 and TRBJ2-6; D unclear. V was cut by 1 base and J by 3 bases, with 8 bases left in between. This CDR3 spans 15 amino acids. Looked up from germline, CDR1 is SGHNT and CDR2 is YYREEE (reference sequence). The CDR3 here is CASSLQQNGANVLTF. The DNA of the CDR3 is TGTGCCAGCAGCTTGCAACAAAATGGGGCCAACGTCCTGACTTTC.

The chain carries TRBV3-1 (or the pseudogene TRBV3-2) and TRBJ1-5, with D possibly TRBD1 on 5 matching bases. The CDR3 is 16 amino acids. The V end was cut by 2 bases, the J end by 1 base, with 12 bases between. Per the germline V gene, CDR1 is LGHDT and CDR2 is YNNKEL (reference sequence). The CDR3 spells CASSQSKGPSNQPQHF. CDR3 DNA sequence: TGTGCCAGCAGCCAATCGAAGGGGCCGAGCAATCAGCCCCAGCATTTT.

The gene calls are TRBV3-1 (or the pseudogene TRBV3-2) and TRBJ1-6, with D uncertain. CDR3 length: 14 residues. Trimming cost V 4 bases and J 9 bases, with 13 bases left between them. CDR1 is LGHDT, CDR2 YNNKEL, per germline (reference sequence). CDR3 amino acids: CASSRLGSSSPLHF. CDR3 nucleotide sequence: TGTGCCAGCAGCCGATTGGGGAGCAGTTCACCCCTCCACTTT.

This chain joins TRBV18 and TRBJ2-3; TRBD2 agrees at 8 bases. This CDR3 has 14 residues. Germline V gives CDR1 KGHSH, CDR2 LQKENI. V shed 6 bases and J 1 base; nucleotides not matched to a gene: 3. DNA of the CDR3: TGTGCCAGCTCGCCGGGGGGGGGCACAGATACGCAGTATTTT. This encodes CASSPGGGTDTQYF.

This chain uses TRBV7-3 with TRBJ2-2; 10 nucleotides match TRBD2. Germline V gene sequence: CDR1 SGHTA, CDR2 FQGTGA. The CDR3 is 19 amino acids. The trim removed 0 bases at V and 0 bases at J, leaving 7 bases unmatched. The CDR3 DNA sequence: TGTGCCAGCAGCTTAACGGCTAGCGGGAGATCGTCGAACACCGGGGAGCTGTTTTTT. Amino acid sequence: CASSLTASGRSSNTGELFF.

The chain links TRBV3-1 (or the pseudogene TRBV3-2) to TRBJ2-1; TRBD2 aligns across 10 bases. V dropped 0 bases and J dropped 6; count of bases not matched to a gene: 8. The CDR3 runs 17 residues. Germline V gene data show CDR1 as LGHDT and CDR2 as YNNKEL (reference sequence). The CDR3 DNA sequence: TGTGCCAGCAGCCAAGACTTGGAAGCGGGAGGGGGCAATGAGCAGTTCTTC. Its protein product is CASSQDLEAGGGNEQFF.

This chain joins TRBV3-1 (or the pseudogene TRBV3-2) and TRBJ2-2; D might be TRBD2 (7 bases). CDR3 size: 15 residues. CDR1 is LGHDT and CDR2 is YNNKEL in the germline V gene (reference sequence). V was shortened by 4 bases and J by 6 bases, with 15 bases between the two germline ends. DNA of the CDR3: TGTGCCAGCAGCCCCACGGCGGGGGCTGCCGGGGAGCTGTTTTTT. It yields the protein CASSPTAGAAGELFF.

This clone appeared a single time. The CDR3 is CASRNGQGPTDTQYF. The DNA for the CDR3 is TGTGCCAGCAGAAACGGACAGGGGCCCACAGATACGCAGTATTTT. The genes are TRBV5-5 and TRBJ2-3; 9 bases agree with TRBD1. The ends lost 5 bases at V and 2 bases at J; junction bases unmatched: 6. The germline V gene encodes CDR1 SGHKS and CDR2 YYEKEE (reference sequence). CDR3 length: 15 residues.

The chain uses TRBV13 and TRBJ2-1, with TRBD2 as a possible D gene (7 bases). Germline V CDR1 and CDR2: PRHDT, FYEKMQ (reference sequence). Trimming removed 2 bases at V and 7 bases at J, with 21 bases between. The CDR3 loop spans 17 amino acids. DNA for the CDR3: TGTGCCAGCAGCTTACCGAAGAGGGGGGGCGGGAATAATGAGCAGTTCTTC. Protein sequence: CASSLPKRGGGNNEQFF.

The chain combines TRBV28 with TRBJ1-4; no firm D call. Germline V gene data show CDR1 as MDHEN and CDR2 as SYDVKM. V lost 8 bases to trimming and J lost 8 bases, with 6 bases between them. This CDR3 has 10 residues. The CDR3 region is CASSQEKLFF. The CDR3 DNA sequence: TGTGCCAGCTCACAGGAAAAACTGTTTTTT. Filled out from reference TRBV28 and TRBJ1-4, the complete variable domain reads DVKVTQSSRYLVKRTGEKVFLECVQDMDHENMFWYRQDPGLGLRLIYFSYDVKMKEKGDIPEGYSVSREKKERFSLILESASTNQTSMYLCASSQEKLFFGSGTQLSVL.

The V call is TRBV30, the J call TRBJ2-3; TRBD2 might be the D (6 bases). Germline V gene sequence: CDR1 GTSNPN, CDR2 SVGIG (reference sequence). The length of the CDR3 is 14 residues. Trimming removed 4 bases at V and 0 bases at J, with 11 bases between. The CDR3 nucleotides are TGTGCCTGGACCCTAGCGTCCAGCACAGATACGCAGTATTTT. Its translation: CAWTLASSTDTQYF.

The CDR3 sequence: CASSLLQGLLLSGNQPQHF. CDR3 DNA sequence: TGTGCCAGCAGTTTGTTGCAGGGATTGCTGTTGAGTGGCAATCAGCCCCAGCATTTT. The rearrangement uses TRBV28 and TRBJ1-5; D is possibly TRBD1 (5 bases). The CDR3 has 19 amino acids. V was clipped by 3 bases and J by 2 bases, with 23 bases between them. Germline CDR1 reads MDHEN; CDR2 reads SYDVKM.

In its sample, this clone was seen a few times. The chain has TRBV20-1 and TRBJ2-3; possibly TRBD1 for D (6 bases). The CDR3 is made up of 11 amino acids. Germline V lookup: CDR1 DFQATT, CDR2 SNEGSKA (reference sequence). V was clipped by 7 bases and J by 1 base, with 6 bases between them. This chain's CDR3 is CSGQGTDTQYF. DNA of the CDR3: TGCAGTGGACAGGGCACAGATACGCAGTATTTT.

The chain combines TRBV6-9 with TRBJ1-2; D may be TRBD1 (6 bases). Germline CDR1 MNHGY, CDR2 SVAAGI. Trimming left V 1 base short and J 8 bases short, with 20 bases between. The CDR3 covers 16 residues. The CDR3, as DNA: TGTGCCAGCAGTTATTTGTCCTTTAGGACAGTGGACGGCTACACCTTC. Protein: CASSYLSFRTVDGYTF.